Listed below are T cell receptor beta chains from one sample, sequenced in a study of response to subunit inactivated influenza vaccine. MiXCR was run by TCRdb on the RT-PCR reads, yielding one entry per CDR3 protein. The sample yields 650,000 to 850,000 distinct CDR3 sequences, roughly 14% seen once. Here the sequenced sample was PBMCs from blood, taken less than 15 days before vaccination. The receptor set was obtained from a man aged 45-65 years who received an inactivated influenza vaccine. Both conserved end residues are part of each CDR3. A D gene is named only where the DNA matches it firmly. Only some rows state a clone size, as once, few, many or a class for expanded clones.

J | D | size | V | CDR3 | DNA
TRBJ2-7 | NA | few | TRBV29-1 | CSVAAPQAPYEQYF | TGCAGCGTTGCCGCGCCTCAGGCCCCCTACGAGCAGTACTTC
TRBJ2-1 | TRBD2 | few | TRBV7-8 | CASSGGTSGRFNEQFF | TGTGCCAGCAGCGGGGGGACTAGCGGGAGGTTCAATGAGCAGTTCTTC
TRBJ1-1 | NA | few | TRBV12-3/TRBV12-4 | CASRELLGQGEIEAFF | TGTGCCAGCAGGGAGCTATTAGGACAAGGGGAAATTGAAGCTTTCTTT
TRBJ1-6 | NA | NA | TRBV10-3 | CAISVGANSPLHF | TGTGCCATCAGTGTCGGGGCAAATTCACCCCTCCACTTT
TRBJ1-6 | TRBD1 | once | TRBV14 | CASSQRGQGGSPLHF | TGTGCCAGCAGCCAAAGGGGACAGGGTGGTTCACCCCTCCACTTT
TRBJ1-2 | NA | few | TRBV7-9 | CASSLGAAGRYGYTF | TGTGCCAGCAGCCTAGGAGCGGCAGGGAGGTATGGCTACACCTTC
TRBJ2-7 | NA | NA | TRBV20-1 | CSANRAHEQYF | TGCAGTGCTAACAGGGCCCACGAGCAGTACTTC
TRBJ2-2 | NA | many | TRBV14 | CASSLDRTTGELFF | TGTGCCAGCAGCCTGGACAGAACCACCGGGGAGCTGTTTTTT
TRBJ1-5 | NA | NA | TRBV7-2 | CASSRGGAQHQPQHF | TGTGCCAGCAGCCGGGGGGGGGCTCAGCATCAGCCCCAGCATTTT
TRBJ2-2 | NA | NA | TRBV3-1 | CASRGGTMWTGELFF | TGTGCCAGCCGAGGCGGAACGATGTGGACCGGGGAGCTGTTTTTT
TRBJ2-5 | TRBD1 | NA | TRBV30 | CAWSATGGQETQYF | TGTGCCTGGAGTGCGACAGGGGGGCAAGAGACCCAGTACTTC